Listed below are T cell receptor beta chains from one sample, sequenced in a study of cytomegalovirus exposure and HLA in healthy donors. Profiled with immunoSEQ multiplex PCR; TCRdb holds only in-frame clones, not every one. The table shows about 130,000 clones, with 80% occurring only once. The sample comprised PBMCs. The receptors derive from a man aged 35-49 years in good health and CMV-seronegative. Both conserved end residues are part of each CDR3. D genes are given only for firm matches. Expanded clones are given a class, and other clones once, few, many or no size at all.

J: TRBJ1-4; D: .; size: .; V: TRBV27; DNA: TGTGCCAGCAGTCCCAGATCGGGGAGTAATGAAAAACTGTTTTTT; CDR3: CASSPRSGSNEKLFF
J: TRBJ2-1; D: .; size: .; V: TRBV27; DNA: TGTGCCAGCAGTTTGTCAGGGACTCCCTACAATGAGCAGTTCTTC; CDR3: CASSLSGTPYNEQFF
J: TRBJ2-7; D: TRBD2; size: .; V: TRBV10-3; DNA: TGTGCCATCAGATTGGGACTAGGTAACGAGCAGTACTTC; CDR3: CAIRLGLGNEQYF
J: TRBJ2-5; D: .; size: .; V: TRBV2; DNA: TGTGCCAGCAGACCTAAAGCGGTGACCGTAGAGACCCAGTACTTC; CDR3: CASRPKAVTVETQYF
J: TRBJ2-5; D: .; size: .; V: TRBV5-1; DNA: TGCGCCAGCAGCCAAGGGGGGGCGGAGACCCAGTACTTC; CDR3: CASSQGGAETQYF
J: TRBJ2-1; D: TRBD2; size: .; V: TRBV7-2; DNA: TGTGCCAGCAGCTTCACCGGGACTAGCGGGCTTGAGCAGTTCTTC; CDR3: CASSFTGTSGLEQFF
J: TRBJ2-7; D: TRBD1; size: .; V: TRBV28; DNA: TGTGCCAGCAGTCCCGGACAGGGCTACGAGCAGTACTTC; CDR3: CASSPGQGYEQYF
J: TRBJ2-7; D: .; size: .; V: TRBV6-5; DNA: TGTGCCAGCAGTTATAGTACAGATCCTTCCTACGAGCAGTACTTC; CDR3: CASSYSTDPSYEQYF
J: TRBJ2-1; D: .; size: .; V: TRBV29-1; DNA: TGCAGCGCCCCCGAAGCGCGCGGAGCCTACAATGAGCAGTTCTTC; CDR3: CSAPEARGAYNEQFF
J: TRBJ2-1; D: TRBD1; size: .; V: TRBV29-1; DNA: TGCAGCCTTACAGGGGGGTCCTCCTACAATGAGCAGTTCTTC; CDR3: CSLTGGSSYNEQFF
J: TRBJ2-7; D: TRBD1; size: .; V: TRBV18; DNA: TGTGCCAGCTCACCCTCGACAGGGCGGTACGAGCAGTACTTC; CDR3: CASSPSTGRYEQYF
J: TRBJ1-4; D: TRBD1; size: .; V: TRBV4-2; DNA: TGTGCCAGCAGCCAAGGGGACGGGACAGCCAATGAAAAACTGTTTTTT; CDR3: CASSQGDGTANEKLFF
J: TRBJ1-1; D: .; size: few; V: TRBV19; DNA: TGTGCCAGTACTTTGGAAGGGGTGAACACTGAAGCTTTCTTT; CDR3: CASTLEGVNTEAFF
J: TRBJ2-3; D: .; size: .; V: TRBV10-1; DNA: TGCGCCAGCAGTGAGCTAGCGAGAGAGGGCACAGATACGCAGTATTTT; CDR3: CASSELAREGTDTQYF
J: TRBJ1-4; D: .; size: .; V: TRBV5-1; DNA: TGCGCCAGCAGCGCTGGGGGGGTTACTCATGCAACTAATGAAAAACTGTTTTTT; CDR3: CASSAGGVTHATNEKLFF
J: TRBJ2-1; D: .; size: .; V: TRBV7-2; DNA: TGTGCCAGCAGCCTCGAGTGGGGCTTGGGTGAGCAGTTCTTC; CDR3: CASSLEWGLGEQFF
J: TRBJ1-1; D: .; size: few; V: TRBV29-1; DNA: TGCAGCGCCCCGGGACTTCAGAACACTGAAGCTTTCTTT; CDR3: CSAPGLQNTEAFF
J: TRBJ1-2; D: .; size: .; V: TRBV30; DNA: TGTGCCTGGAGTGTTTGGGGCCCGGATGGCTACACCTTC; CDR3: CAWSVWGPDGYTF
J: TRBJ2-3; D: .; size: once; V: TRBV5-6; DNA: TGTGCCAGCAGCTTGGACGCCGGAGATACGCAGTATTTT; CDR3: CASSLDAGDTQYF
J: TRBJ2-1; D: TRBD2; size: .; V: TRBV19; DNA: TGTGCCAGTAGTCCGGGGACTAGCGGGGGGCGGTACAATGAGCAGTTCTTC; CDR3: CASSPGTSGGRYNEQFF
J: TRBJ2-3; D: TRBD2; size: .; V: TRBV28; DNA: TGTGCCAGCAGTTATCGGACTAGCGGGAGGTCCTCTAGCACAGATACGCAGTATTTT; CDR3: CASSYRTSGRSSSTDTQYF
J: TRBJ2-7; D: .; size: .; V: TRBV18; DNA: TGTGCCAGCTCACCACGGGCAGGGTTCAACGAGCAGTACTTC; CDR3: CASSPRAGFNEQYF
J: TRBJ2-2; D: TRBD2; size: .; V: TRBV9; DNA: TGTGCCAGCCGGCGGGGGACGAACACCGGGGAGCTGTTTTTT; CDR3: CASRRGTNTGELFF
J: TRBJ2-7; D: TRBD1; size: .; V: TRBV30; DNA: TGTGCCTGTCAGGGGGCGCCCCTCGAGCAGTACTTC; CDR3: CACQGAPLEQYF
J: TRBJ2-7; D: .; size: .; V: TRBV28; DNA: TGTGCCAGCCGGACATGGAGCTCCTACGAGCAGTACTTC; CDR3: CASRTWSSYEQYF
J: TRBJ2-5; D: .; size: .; V: TRBV28; DNA: TGTGCCAGCAGGCGGTGGCAGGGACAACAAGAGACCCAGTACTTC; CDR3: CASRRWQGQQETQYF
J: TRBJ1-1; D: .; size: .; V: TRBV5-8; DNA: TGTGCCGGCAGCTTGGATTGGAGGACCAGCGCTTTCTTT; CDR3: CAGSLDWRTSAFF
J: TRBJ2-1; D: .; size: .; V: TRBV5-1; DNA: TGCGCCAGCACAGACTCTCCACCTCTCAATGAGCAGTTCTTC; CDR3: CASTDSPPLNEQFF
J: TRBJ1-3; D: TRBD1; size: .; V: TRBV6-1; DNA: TGTGCCAGCAGTGGACGGGGGACAGACTCTGGAAACACCATATATTTT; CDR3: CASSGRGTDSGNTIYF
J: TRBJ1-5; D: TRBD1; size: .; V: TRBV2; DNA: TGTGCCAGCAGAGGGGACAGAGGGGATCAGCCCCAGCATTTT; CDR3: CASRGDRGDQPQHF
J: TRBJ1-2; D: .; size: .; V: TRBV2; DNA: TGTGCCAGCAGTGAAGGGGCAGCCGCTAACTATGGCTACACCTTC; CDR3: CASSEGAAANYGYTF
J: TRBJ2-5; D: TRBD1; size: .; V: TRBV10-1; DNA: TGCGCCAGCAGTGGGGTTATAACAGGGGCCCAGTACTTC; CDR3: CASSGVITGAQYF
J: TRBJ2-1; D: .; size: .; V: TRBV6-1; DNA: TGTGCCAGCAGTGAATGGGGGGGCCTCTACAATGAGCAGTTCTTC; CDR3: CASSEWGGLYNEQFF
J: TRBJ2-2; D: .; size: .; V: TRBV7-2; DNA: TGTGCCAGCAGCTCTGCCCTAGGGGGAGTAACCGGGGAGCTGTTTTTT; CDR3: CASSSALGGVTGELFF
J: TRBJ1-2; D: .; size: .; V: TRBV13; DNA: TGTGCCAGCAGCCAAAACTCCCTAAGCTATGGCTACACCTTC; CDR3: CASSQNSLSYGYTF
J: TRBJ2-7; D: .; size: few; V: TRBV27; DNA: TGTGCCAGCAGTTTAAATGCAGCCTACGAGCAGTACTTC; CDR3: CASSLNAAYEQYF
J: TRBJ1-1; D: TRBD1; size: .; V: TRBV25-1; DNA: TGTGCCAGCAGTGGGGACAGCCCGAACACTGAAGCTTTCTTT; CDR3: CASSGDSPNTEAFF
J: TRBJ1-1; D: .; size: .; V: TRBV4-1; DNA: TGCGCCAGCAGCCAAGTCGGACAGAATAGGAACACTGAAGCTTTCTTT; CDR3: CASSQVGQNRNTEAFF
J: TRBJ2-3; D: TRBD2; size: .; V: TRBV5-1; DNA: TGCGCCAGCAGCTCGATGCCCCGGACTAGCGGGAGTGATAGCACAGATACGCAGTATTTT; CDR3: CASSSMPRTSGSDSTDTQYF
J: TRBJ1-2; D: TRBD1; size: .; V: TRBV7-2; DNA: TGTGCCAGCAGCTCAAGACCCGGGACAGGGGGCAGCTATGGCTACACCTTC; CDR3: CASSSRPGTGGSYGYTF
J: TRBJ1-1; D: TRBD1; size: .; V: TRBV30; DNA: TGTGCCTGGAGTAAGACAGGGACTGAAGCTTTCTTT; CDR3: CAWSKTGTEAFF
J: TRBJ2-1; D: TRBD2; size: once; V: TRBV2; DNA: TGTGCCAGCAGTTCAAGCGGGGGGGCGGGTAATGAGCAGTTCTTC; CDR3: CASSSSGGAGNEQFF
J: TRBJ2-7; D: TRBD1; size: .; V: TRBV7-2; DNA: TGTGCCAGCAGCTTCGCCCGGGACAGGGGGCTCGGGCCACTCTTC; CDR3: CASSFARDRGLGPLF
J: TRBJ2-1; D: TRBD2; size: .; V: TRBV6-5; DNA: TGTGCCAGCAGTTACTCTGGGGGGGGGAGTGGTAATGAGCAGTTCTTC; CDR3: CASSYSGGGSGNEQFF
J: TRBJ2-2; D: TRBD1; size: .; V: TRBV25-1; DNA: TGTGCCAGCGGTGTGACAGGGGACGGGGAGCTGTTTTTT; CDR3: CASGVTGDGELFF
J: TRBJ1-1; D: .; size: once; V: TRBV5-1; DNA: TGCGCCAGCAGCTTGGACGGGGATCGGAACACTGAAGCTTTCTTT; CDR3: CASSLDGDRNTEAFF
J: TRBJ2-5; D: TRBD1; size: .; V: TRBV5-5; DNA: TGTGCCAGCAGCTTGGTGGGACAGGGGTGGGGAGGGTACCAAGAGACCCAGTACTTC; CDR3: CASSLVGQGWGGYQETQYF
J: TRBJ1-2; D: TRBD1; size: .; V: TRBV18; DNA: TGTGCCAGCTCACCAATATCAGGGGGGAATGGCTACACCTTC; CDR3: CASSPISGGNGYTF
J: TRBJ1-6; D: .; size: .; V: TRBV6-5; DNA: TGTGCCAGCAGTTACTCCGCCAGGGCGGATTCACCCCTCCACTTT; CDR3: CASSYSARADSPLHF
J: TRBJ2-7; D: TRBD1; size: .; V: TRBV28; DNA: TGTGCCAGCAGTTCGGGACAGGGTCCCTACGAGCAGTACTTC; CDR3: CASSSGQGPYEQYF
J: TRBJ1-5; D: TRBD1; size: .; V: TRBV6-5; DNA: TGTGCCAGCAGTTCTCGACAGGGAGGTCAGCCCCAGCATTTT; CDR3: CASSSRQGGQPQHF
J: TRBJ1-2; D: .; size: .; V: TRBV4-2; DNA: TGTGCCAGCAGCCAAGGGACAGATCCAGAGGGCTACACCTTC; CDR3: CASSQGTDPEGYTF